The T cell receptor (beta chain) under discussion was sequenced for a study of shared clonotypes between healthy human individuals. General study results and limits: Estimated clonotype richness was generally higher in naive than memory subsets.

Germline CDR1 and CDR2: SGHRS and YFSETQ. There are 12 residues in the CDR3. The trim removed 4 bases at V and 6 bases at J, leaving 3 bases unmatched. Clones were read by immunoSEQ multiplex PCR, and TCRdb kept only the in-frame ones, dropping some. The profile shows hundreds of thousands of clones, about 80% of them singletons. For this clone: Its cognate antigen is unknown.

The sample was memory CD4+ T cells sorted from blood. Described subset: CD45RA-negative fraction. The sequence was obtained from a woman under 40 in good health. The chain links TRBV5-1 to TRBJ1-2, with 7 positions matching TRBD1. This CDR3 reads CASSLDRDGYTF. The CDR3 DNA sequence: TGCGCCAGCAGCCTTGACAGGGATGGCTACACCTTC.